This T cell receptor beta chain was documented in a study of Graves' ophthalmopathy and Graves' hyperthyroidism. For the study at large: The collection of peripheral blood took place at initial diagnosis, before any treatment.

General observations from the study: Distinction of ophthalmopathy from stable hyperthyroidism by a 13-signature model reached approximately 88% sensitivity and 81.08% specificity. Blood was where most expanded thyroid clonotypes above 0.001 frequency also turned up.

Diagnosis was based on clinical symptoms, serum thyroxine, TRAb, thyroid ultrasound and orbital computed tomography. Amplification targeted the TCR beta CDR3 regions, with RNA transcripts as the source material. The first-round RT-PCR employed HTBI primers together with the Qiagen OneStep RT-PCR kit. A multiplex PCR was then performed as the second round. TCRdb passed the multiplex PCR reads through MiXCR, listing each CDR3 protein once. The sample carries approximately 37,000 distinct CDR3 sequences, 52% recorded once. This clonotype appeared many times. Its specificity is not known. Trimming took 0 bases from V and 4 from J; bases not matched to a gene: 0. The CDR3 spans 14 residues. Germline loops: CDR1 SGHRS, CDR2 YFSETQ.

This sequence joins TRBV5-1 and TRBJ2-2; 7 nucleotides line up with TRBD1. The TCR comes from an adult man with Graves' ophthalmopathy. Sequenced sample: peripheral blood. In DNA form, the CDR3 reads TGCGCCAGCAGCTTGGAGGGGGCCACCGGGGAGCTGTTTTTT. The encoded protein is CASSLEGATGELFF.